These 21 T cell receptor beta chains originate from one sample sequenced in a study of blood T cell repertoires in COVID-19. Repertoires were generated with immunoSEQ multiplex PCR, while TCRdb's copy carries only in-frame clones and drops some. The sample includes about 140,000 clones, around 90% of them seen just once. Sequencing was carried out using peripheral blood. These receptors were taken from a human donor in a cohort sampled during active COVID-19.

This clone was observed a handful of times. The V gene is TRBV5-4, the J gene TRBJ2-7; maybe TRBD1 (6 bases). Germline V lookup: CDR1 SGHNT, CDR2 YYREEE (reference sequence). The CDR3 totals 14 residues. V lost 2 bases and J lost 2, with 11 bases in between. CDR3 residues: CASSFGTPAYEQYF. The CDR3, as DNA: TGTGCCAGCAGCTTCGGGACACCCGCCTACGAGCAGTACTTC.

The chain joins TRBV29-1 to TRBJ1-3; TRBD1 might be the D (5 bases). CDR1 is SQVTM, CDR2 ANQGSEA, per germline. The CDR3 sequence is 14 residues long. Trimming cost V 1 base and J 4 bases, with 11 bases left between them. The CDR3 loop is CSVEVGQGGNTIYF. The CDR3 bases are TGCAGCGTTGAAGTCGGCCAGGGAGGAAACACCATATATTTT. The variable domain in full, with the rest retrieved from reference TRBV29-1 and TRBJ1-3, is SAVISQKPSRDICQRGTSLTIQCQVDSQVTMMFWYRQQPGQSLTLIATANQGSEATYESGFVIDKFPISRPNLTFSTLTVSNMSPEDSSIYLCSVEVGQGGNTIYFGEGSWLTVV.

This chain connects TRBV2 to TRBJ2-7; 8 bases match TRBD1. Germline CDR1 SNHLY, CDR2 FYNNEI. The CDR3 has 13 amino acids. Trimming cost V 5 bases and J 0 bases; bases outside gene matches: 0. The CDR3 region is CASSTGGSYEQYF. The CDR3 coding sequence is TGTGCCAGCAGTACAGGGGGCTCCTACGAGCAGTACTTC.

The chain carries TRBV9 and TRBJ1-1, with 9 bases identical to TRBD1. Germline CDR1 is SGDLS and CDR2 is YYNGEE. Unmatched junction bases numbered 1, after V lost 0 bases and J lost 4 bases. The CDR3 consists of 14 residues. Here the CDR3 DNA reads TGTGCCAGCAGCGTAGCGACAGGGGGCACTGAAGCTTTCTTT. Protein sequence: CASSVATGGTEAFF.

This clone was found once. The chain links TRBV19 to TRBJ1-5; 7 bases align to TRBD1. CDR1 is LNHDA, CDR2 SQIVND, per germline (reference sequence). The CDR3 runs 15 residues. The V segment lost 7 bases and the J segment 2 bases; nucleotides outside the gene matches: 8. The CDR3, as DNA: TGTGCCAGTAAGGGTGACAGGGCAGGCAATCAGCCCCAGCATTTT. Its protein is CASKGDRAGNQPQHF.

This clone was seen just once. CDR3 loop: CASSQVDRNTEAFF. The CDR3 nucleotides read TGTGCCAGCAGCCAAGTAGACAGAAACACTGAAGCTTTCTTT. V is TRBV3-1 (or the pseudogene TRBV3-2) and J is TRBJ1-1; TRBD1 might be the D (5 bases). V was cut by 1 base and J by 2 bases, with 8 bases left in between. This CDR3 spans 14 amino acids. Germline V lookup: CDR1 LGHDT, CDR2 YNNKEL (reference sequence).

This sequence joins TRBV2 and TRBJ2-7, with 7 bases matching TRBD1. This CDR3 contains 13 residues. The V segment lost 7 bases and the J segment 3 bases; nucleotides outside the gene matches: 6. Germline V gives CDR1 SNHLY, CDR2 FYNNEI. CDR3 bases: TGTGCCAGCAAGCAGGGGGTCGTCTACGAGCAGTACTTC. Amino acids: CASKQGVVYEQYF.

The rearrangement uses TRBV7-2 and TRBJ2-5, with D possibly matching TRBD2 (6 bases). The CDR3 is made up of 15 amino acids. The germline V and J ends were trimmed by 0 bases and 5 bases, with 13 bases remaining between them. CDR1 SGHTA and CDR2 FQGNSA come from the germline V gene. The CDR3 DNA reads TGTGCCAGCAGCTTAGCGCGACTAGGCCGGGAGACCCAGTACTTC. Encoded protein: CASSLARLGRETQYF.

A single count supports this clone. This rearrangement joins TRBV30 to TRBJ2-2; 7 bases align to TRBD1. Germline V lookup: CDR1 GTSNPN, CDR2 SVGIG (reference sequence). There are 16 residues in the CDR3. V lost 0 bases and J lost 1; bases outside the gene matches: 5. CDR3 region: CAWSVVGQRNTGELFF. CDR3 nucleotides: TGTGCCTGGAGTGTGGTGGGACAGAGGAACACCGGGGAGCTGTTTTTT.

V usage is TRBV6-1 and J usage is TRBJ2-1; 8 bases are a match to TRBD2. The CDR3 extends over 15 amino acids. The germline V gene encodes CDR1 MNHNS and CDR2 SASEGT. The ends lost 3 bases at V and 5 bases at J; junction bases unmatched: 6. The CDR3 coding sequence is TGTGCCAGCAGTGACCCGCGGGGGGCGGACAATGAGCAGTTCTTC. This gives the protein CASSDPRGADNEQFF.

The CDR3 DNA is TGTGCCAGCAGCCATCTAACCGGGACAGGATTCTCCTACGAGCAGTACTTC. Translated, it gives CASSHLTGTGFSYEQYF. The V call is TRBV14, the J call TRBJ2-7; 8 positions agree with TRBD1. Germline CDR1 SGHDN, CDR2 FVKESK. CDR3 length: 17 residues. V lost 3 bases and J lost 0; bases outside the gene matches: 10.

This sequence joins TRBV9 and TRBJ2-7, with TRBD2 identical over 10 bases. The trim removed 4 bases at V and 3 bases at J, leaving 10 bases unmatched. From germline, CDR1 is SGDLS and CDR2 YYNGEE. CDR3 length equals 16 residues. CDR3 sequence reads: CASSPRLAGNFYEQYF. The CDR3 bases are TGTGCCAGCAGCCCGCGACTAGCGGGCAACTTCTACGAGCAGTACTTC.

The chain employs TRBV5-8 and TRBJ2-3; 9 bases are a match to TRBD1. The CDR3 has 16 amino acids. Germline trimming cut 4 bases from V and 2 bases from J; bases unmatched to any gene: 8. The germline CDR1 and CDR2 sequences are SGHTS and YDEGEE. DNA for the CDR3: TGTGCCAGCAGCCCGAACAGGGGGCTAATCACAGATACGCAGTATTTT. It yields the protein CASSPNRGLITDTQYF.

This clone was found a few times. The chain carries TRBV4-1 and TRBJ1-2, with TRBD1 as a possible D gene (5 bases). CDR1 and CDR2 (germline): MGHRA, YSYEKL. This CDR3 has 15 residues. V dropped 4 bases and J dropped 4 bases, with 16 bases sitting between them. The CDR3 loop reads CASSLAGPGVYGYTF. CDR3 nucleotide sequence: TGCGCCAGCAGCCTGGCGGGGCCGGGAGTCTATGGCTACACCTTC.

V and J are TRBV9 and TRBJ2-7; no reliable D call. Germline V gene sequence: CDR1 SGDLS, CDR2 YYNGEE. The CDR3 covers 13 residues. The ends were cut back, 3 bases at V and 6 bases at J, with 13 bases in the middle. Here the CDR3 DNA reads TGTGCCAGCAGCGCCCCCCTCGGCGGCGAGCAGTACTTC. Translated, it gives CASSAPLGGEQYF.

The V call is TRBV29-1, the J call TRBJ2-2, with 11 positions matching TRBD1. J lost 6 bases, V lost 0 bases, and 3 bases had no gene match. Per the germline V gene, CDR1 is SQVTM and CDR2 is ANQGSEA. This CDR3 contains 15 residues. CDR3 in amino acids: CSVEDGQGAAGELFF. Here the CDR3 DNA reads TGCAGCGTTGAAGATGGACAGGGGGCTGCCGGGGAGCTGTTTTTT.

The CDR3 reads CSVETGGYEQYF. CDR3 DNA: TGCAGCGTTGAAACAGGGGGCTACGAGCAGTACTTC. The rearrangement links TRBV29-1 to TRBJ2-7, with 8 bases aligning to TRBD1. This CDR3 is 12 amino acids long. V was pared by 2 bases and J by 3 bases, with 0 bases of the junction left unmatched. In germline, CDR1 is SQVTM, CDR2 ANQGSEA.

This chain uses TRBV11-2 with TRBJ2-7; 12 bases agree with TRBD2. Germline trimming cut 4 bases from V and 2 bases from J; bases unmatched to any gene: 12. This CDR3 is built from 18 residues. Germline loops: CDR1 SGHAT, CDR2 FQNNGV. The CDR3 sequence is CASSSLLRLAGATYEQYF. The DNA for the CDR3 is TGTGCCAGCAGCTCCCTACTTAGACTAGCGGGGGCCACCTACGAGCAGTACTTC. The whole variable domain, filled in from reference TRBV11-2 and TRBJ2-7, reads EAGVAQSPRYKIIEKRQSVAFWCNPISGHATLYWYQQILGQGPKLLIQFQNNGVVDDSQLPKDRFSAERLKGVDSTLKIQPAKLEDSAVYLCASSSLLRLAGATYEQYFGPGTRLTVT.

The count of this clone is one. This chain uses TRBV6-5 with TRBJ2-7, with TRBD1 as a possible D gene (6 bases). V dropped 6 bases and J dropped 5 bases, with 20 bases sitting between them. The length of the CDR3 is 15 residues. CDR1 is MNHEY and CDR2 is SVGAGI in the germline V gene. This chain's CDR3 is CASSLSGRGIHEQYF. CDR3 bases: TGTGCCAGCAGCCTTTCGGGCAGGGGTATTCACGAGCAGTACTTC.

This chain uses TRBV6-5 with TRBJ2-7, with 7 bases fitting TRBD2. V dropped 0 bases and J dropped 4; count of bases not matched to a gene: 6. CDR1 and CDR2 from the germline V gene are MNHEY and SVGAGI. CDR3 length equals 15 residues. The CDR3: CASSYSLAGDYEQYF. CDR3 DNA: TGTGCCAGCAGTTACTCGCTTGCGGGGGATTACGAGCAGTACTTC.

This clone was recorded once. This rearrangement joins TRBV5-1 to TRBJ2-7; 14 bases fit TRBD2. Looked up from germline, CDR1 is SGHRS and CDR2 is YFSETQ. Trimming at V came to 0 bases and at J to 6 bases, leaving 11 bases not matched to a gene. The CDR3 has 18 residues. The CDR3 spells CASSLAAGLAGAVVEQYF. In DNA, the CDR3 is TGCGCCAGCAGCTTGGCGGCGGGACTAGCGGGGGCCGTGGTCGAGCAGTACTTC.